This T cell receptor (beta chain) is from a study of cytomegalovirus exposure and HLA in healthy donors. The PCR had 60 Vbeta and 13 Jbeta primers. Data came from immunoSEQ multiplex PCR; TCRdb stores just in-frame clones and leaves some out. The sample has approximately 50,000 clones; the top ten hold over 10%. About this clone itself: Its antigen is unidentified.

The CDR3 has 15 amino acids. Germline V gene data show CDR1 as SNHLY and CDR2 as FYNNEI. V lost 6 bases and J 3 bases, leaving 15 bases between the germline ends. Study findings and constraints: Researchers reported in a later analysis that a missense DCLRE1C variant was tied to TCR beta V- and J-gene trimming.

The clonotype was recovered from a man younger than 30 in good health and CMV-seropositive. The chain carries TRBV2 and TRBJ1-3, with D uncertain. The material sequenced was PBMCs. CDR3 in DNA: TGTGCCAGCAGCTTAGTCACGCCGGTTGGAAACACCATATATTTT. It codes for CASSLVTPVGNTIYF.